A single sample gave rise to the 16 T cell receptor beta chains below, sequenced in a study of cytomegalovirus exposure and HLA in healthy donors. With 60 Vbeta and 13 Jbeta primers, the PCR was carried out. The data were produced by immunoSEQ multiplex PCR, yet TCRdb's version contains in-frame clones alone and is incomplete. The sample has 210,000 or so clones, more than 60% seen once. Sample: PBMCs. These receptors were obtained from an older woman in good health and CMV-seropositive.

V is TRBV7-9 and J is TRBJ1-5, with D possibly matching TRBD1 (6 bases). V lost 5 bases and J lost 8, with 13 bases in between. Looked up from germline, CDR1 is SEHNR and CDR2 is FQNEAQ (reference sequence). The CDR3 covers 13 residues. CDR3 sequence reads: CASSKQGSEPQHF. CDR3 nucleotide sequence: TGTGCCAGCAGCAAACAGGGAAGTGAGCCCCAGCATTTT. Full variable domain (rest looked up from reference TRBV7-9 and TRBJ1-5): DTGVSQNPRHKITKRGQNVTFRCDPISEHNRLYWYRQTLGQGPEFLTYFQNEAQLEKSRLLSDRFSAERPKGSFSTLEIQRTEQGDSAMYLCASSKQGSEPQHFGDGTRLSIL.

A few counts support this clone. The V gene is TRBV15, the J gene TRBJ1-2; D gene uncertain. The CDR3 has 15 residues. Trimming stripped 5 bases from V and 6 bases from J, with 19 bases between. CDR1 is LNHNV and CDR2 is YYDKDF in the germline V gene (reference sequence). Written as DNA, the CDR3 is TGTGCCACCAGCGAAACAACGGGCCGAGGGAATGGCTACACCTTC. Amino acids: CATSETTGRGNGYTF.

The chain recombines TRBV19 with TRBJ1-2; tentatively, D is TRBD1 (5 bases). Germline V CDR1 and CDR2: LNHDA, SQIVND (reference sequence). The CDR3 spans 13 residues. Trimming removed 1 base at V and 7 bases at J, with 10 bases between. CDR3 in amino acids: CASSIVGQSGYTF. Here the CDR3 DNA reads TGTGCCAGTAGTATAGTTGGACAAAGTGGCTACACCTTC.

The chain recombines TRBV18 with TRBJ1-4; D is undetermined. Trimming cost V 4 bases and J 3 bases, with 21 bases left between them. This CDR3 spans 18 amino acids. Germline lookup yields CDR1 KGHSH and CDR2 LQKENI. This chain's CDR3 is CASSLRRRSVAANEKLFF. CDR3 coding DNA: TGTGCCAGCTCACTACGGCGGCGGTCCGTCGCTGCTAATGAAAAACTGTTTTTT. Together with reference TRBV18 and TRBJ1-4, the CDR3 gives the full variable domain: NAGVMQNPRHLVRRRGQEARLRCSPMKGHSHVYWYRQLPEEGLKFMVYLQKENIIDESGMPKERFSAEFPKEGPSILRIQQVVRGDSAAYFCASSLRRRSVAANEKLFFGSGTQLSVL.

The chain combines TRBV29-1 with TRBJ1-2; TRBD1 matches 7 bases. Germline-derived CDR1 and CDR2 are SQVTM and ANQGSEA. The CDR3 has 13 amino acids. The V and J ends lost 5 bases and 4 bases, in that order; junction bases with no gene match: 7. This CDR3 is CSVLAGGSYGYTF. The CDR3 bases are TGCAGCGTTTTGGCAGGGGGGAGCTATGGCTACACCTTC.

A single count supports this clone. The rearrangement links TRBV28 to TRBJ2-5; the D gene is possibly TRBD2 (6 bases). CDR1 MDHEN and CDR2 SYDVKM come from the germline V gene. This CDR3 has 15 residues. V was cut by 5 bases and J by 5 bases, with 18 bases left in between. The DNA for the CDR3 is TGTGCCAGCAGTCTCCCGGGAGCCCACGTGGAGACCCAGTACTTC. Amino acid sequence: CASSLPGAHVETQYF.

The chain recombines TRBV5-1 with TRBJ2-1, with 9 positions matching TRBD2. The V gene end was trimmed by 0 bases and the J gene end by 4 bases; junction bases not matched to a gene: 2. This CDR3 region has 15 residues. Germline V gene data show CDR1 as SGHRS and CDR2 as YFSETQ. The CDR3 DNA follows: TGCGCCAGCAGCTTGGAAAGCGGGAGGTACAATGAGCAGTTCTTC. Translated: CASSLESGRYNEQFF.

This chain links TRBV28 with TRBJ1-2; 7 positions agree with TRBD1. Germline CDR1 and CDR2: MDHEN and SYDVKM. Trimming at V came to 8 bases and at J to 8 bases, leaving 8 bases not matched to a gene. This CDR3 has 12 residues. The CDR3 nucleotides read TGTGCCAGCGTTCGCCAGGGGGGAGGCTACACCTTC. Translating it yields CASVRQGGGYTF.

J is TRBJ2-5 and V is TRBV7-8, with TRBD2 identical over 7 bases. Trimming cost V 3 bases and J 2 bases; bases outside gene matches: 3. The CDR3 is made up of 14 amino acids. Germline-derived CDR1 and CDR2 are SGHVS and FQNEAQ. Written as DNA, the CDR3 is TGTGCCAGCAGCTTTCAAGCGGGGCAAGAGACCCAGTACTTC. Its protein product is CASSFQAGQETQYF.

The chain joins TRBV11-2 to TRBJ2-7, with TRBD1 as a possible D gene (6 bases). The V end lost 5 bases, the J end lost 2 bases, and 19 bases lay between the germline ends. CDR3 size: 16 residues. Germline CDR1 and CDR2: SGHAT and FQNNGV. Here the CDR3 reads CASSGLRRQGPYEQYF. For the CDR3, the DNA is TGTGCCAGCAGCGGGTTGAGGAGGCAGGGGCCCTACGAGCAGTACTTC.

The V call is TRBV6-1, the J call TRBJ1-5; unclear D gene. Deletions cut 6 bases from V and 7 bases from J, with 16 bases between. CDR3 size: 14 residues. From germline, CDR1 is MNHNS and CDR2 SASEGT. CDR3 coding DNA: TGTGCCAGCAGCCACTCTCCCGCATTACAGCCCCAGCATTTT. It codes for CASSHSPALQPQHF.

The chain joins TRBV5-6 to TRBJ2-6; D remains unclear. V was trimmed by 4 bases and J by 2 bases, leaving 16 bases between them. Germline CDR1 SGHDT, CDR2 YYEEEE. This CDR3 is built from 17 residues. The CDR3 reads CASSVKQVFPGANVLTF. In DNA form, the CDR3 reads TGTGCCAGCAGCGTGAAGCAGGTTTTCCCTGGGGCCAACGTCCTGACTTTC.

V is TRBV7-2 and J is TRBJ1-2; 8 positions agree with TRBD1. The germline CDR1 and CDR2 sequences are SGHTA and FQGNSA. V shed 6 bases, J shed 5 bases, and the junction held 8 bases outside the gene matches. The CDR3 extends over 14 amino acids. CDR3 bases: TGTGCCAGCAGTCTGGACAGGGTATGGTATGGCTACACCTTC. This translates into CASSLDRVWYGYTF.

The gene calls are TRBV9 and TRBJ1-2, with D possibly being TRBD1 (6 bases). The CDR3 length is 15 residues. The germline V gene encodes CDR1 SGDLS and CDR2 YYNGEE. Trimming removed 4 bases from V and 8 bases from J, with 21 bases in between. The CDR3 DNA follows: TGTGCCAGCAGCTACACAAAAGGGGGAGGGATCGGCTACACCTTC. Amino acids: CASSYTKGGGIGYTF.

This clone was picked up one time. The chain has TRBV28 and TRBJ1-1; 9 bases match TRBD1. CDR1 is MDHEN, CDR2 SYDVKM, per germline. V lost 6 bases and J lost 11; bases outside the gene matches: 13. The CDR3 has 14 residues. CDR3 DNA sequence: TGTGCCAGCAGCCCGCTGGGACAGGGCGGTAAGGCTTTCTTT. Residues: CASSPLGQGGKAFF.

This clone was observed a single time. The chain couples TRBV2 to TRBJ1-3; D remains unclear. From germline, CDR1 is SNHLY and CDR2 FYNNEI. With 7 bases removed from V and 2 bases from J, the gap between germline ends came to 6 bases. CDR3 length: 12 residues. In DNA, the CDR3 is TGTGCCAGCATGTTAGCTGGAAACACCATATATTTT. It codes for CASMLAGNTIYF.